These T cell receptor beta chains were read from a single sample in a study of T cell repertoires in cytomegalovirus infection. TCRdb re-called the reads with MiXCR, one entry per CDR3 protein. The table shows 550,000 to 700,000 distinct CDR3 sequences, with about 40% occurring only once. Antigen specificity for these receptors is unknown. The source was cultured PBMCs, collected from culture after CMV antigen stimulation. The source of these receptors is a human donor in good health (CMV status not recorded). Some clones in this sample may be carry-over from other donors' samples. Both conserved end residues are part of each CDR3. The D gene is left open where the match is weak. The size entry is marked missing in some rows and otherwise reads once, few, many or a size class.

V gene: TRBV19
D gene: -
J gene: TRBJ2-6
clone size: -
CDR3 DNA: TGTGCCAGTAGTATAGCCCCGGCAGGGGCCGCCGCTGGGGCCAACGTCCTGACTTTC
CDR3 protein: CASSIAPAGAAAGANVLTF

V gene: TRBV12-3/TRBV12-4
D gene: -
J gene: TRBJ1-2
clone size: -
CDR3 DNA: TGTGCCAGCAGTTTAAGCCCGGCCCTCTATGGCTACACCTTC
CDR3 protein: CASSLSPALYGYTF

V gene: TRBV7-2
D gene: TRBD2
J gene: TRBJ2-5
clone size: many
CDR3 DNA: TGTGCCAGCATCCCAAGGTCGCTAGCGGGGGGGCGAGGAGAGACCCAGTACTTC
CDR3 protein: CASIPRSLAGGRGETQYF

V gene: TRBV10-2
D gene: TRBD2
J gene: TRBJ2-7
clone size: -
CDR3 DNA: TGCGCCAGCAGCGACCTTGCGGGGGGGGACTACGAGCAGTACTTC
CDR3 protein: CASSDLAGGDYEQYF

V gene: TRBV6-6
D gene: -
J gene: TRBJ2-3
clone size: -
CDR3 DNA: TGTGCCAGCAGTTACTCGCCTAGCTTTAACACAGATACGCAGTATTTT
CDR3 protein: CASSYSPSFNTDTQYF

V gene: TRBV7-2
D gene: TRBD2
J gene: TRBJ2-7
clone size: -
CDR3 DNA: TGTGCCAGCAGCGCAGGACTAGCGGGAATAGCTTACGAGCAGTACTTC
CDR3 protein: CASSAGLAGIAYEQYF

V gene: TRBV28
D gene: TRBD2
J gene: TRBJ2-1
clone size: -
CDR3 DNA: TGTGCCAGCAGGTCGGGACTAGCGGCTAACAATGAGCAGTTCTTC
CDR3 protein: CASRSGLAANNEQFF

V gene: TRBV7-8
D gene: TRBD1
J gene: TRBJ2-5
clone size: many
CDR3 DNA: TGTGCCAGCAGCCTCATGACAGGGGGTATTGAGACCCAGTACTTC
CDR3 protein: CASSLMTGGIETQYF

V gene: TRBV11-2
D gene: -
J gene: TRBJ1-3
clone size: -
CDR3 DNA: TGTGCCAGCAGCTGGGACGGACCCTCTGGAAACACCATATATTTT
CDR3 protein: CASSWDGPSGNTIYF

V gene: TRBV6-1
D gene: -
J gene: TRBJ2-7
clone size: -
CDR3 DNA: TGTGCCAGCAGTGCCGACTGGACCTCCTACGAGCAGTACTTC
CDR3 protein: CASSADWTSYEQYF

V gene: TRBV9
D gene: -
J gene: TRBJ2-2
clone size: -
CDR3 DNA: TGTGCCAGCAGCGTAGCCGGAAGTCGGAACACCGGGGAGCTGTTTTTT
CDR3 protein: CASSVAGSRNTGELFF

V gene: TRBV5-4
D gene: TRBD1
J gene: TRBJ2-5
clone size: -
CDR3 DNA: TGTGCCAGCAGCTTACCGGGACAGCGCGAAGAGACCCAGTACTTC
CDR3 protein: CASSLPGQREETQYF

V gene: TRBV20-1
D gene: -
J gene: TRBJ1-2
clone size: -
CDR3 DNA: TGCAGTGTGGAGGATAAGGGCTATGATGGCTACACCTTC
CDR3 protein: CSVEDKGYDGYTF

V gene: TRBV7-2
D gene: -
J gene: TRBJ2-5
clone size: -
CDR3 DNA: TGTGCCAGCAGCTTCCAGCGGCAAGAGACCCAGTACTTC
CDR3 protein: CASSFQRQETQYF

V gene: TRBV5-1
D gene: -
J gene: TRBJ1-1
clone size: -
CDR3 DNA: TGCGCCAGCAGCGGGCAGAGCCCTCGAAACACTGAAGCTTTCTTT
CDR3 protein: CASSGQSPRNTEAFF

V gene: TRBV7-8
D gene: -
J gene: TRBJ2-7
clone size: -
CDR3 DNA: TGTGCCAGCAGCTCTCTAGCAGGGATGGGAGAGCAGTACTTC
CDR3 protein: CASSSLAGMGEQYF

V gene: TRBV6-1
D gene: TRBD1
J gene: TRBJ2-7
clone size: -
CDR3 DNA: TGTGCCAGCAGTGACCGGTTTGGACAGGGGGCATCCTACGAGCAGTACTTC
CDR3 protein: CASSDRFGQGASYEQYF

V gene: TRBV6-1
D gene: -
J gene: TRBJ1-4
clone size: -
CDR3 DNA: TGTGCCAGCAGTGAACTTTACGAAAAACTGTTTTTT
CDR3 protein: CASSELYEKLFF

V gene: TRBV14
D gene: -
J gene: TRBJ2-7
clone size: few
CDR3 DNA: TGTGCCAGCAGCCAAGTGGGCGTGAGGGACTGGATCTACGAGCAGTACTTC
CDR3 protein: CASSQVGVRDWIYEQYF

V gene: TRBV20-1
D gene: TRBD2
J gene: TRBJ2-1
clone size: -
CDR3 DNA: TGCAGTGCTAGGGCAGCGGGGGGGCCGGGCAATGAGCAGTTCTTC
CDR3 protein: CSARAAGGPGNEQFF

V gene: TRBV19
D gene: TRBD2
J gene: TRBJ2-2
clone size: -
CDR3 DNA: TGTGCCAGTAGTCCTCGGGAGGGTTTCAGCTCGGGGACGGCGGAGCTGTTTTTT
CDR3 protein: CASSPREGFSSGTAELFF

V gene: TRBV20-1
D gene: TRBD2
J gene: TRBJ2-1
clone size: -
CDR3 DNA: TGCAGTGCTAGTAGATCCGGGGGGGCCGCTGAGCAGTTCTTC
CDR3 protein: CSASRSGGAAEQFF

V gene: TRBV7-2
D gene: -
J gene: TRBJ2-3
clone size: once
CDR3 DNA: TGTGCCAGCAGCTTAGTGTGGTGGGGGAGGCAAACAGATATGCAGTATTTT
CDR3 protein: CASSLVWWGRQTDMQYF

V gene: TRBV7-9
D gene: TRBD2
J gene: TRBJ2-1
clone size: -
CDR3 DNA: TGTGCCAGCAGCTTATCAGACCCTAGCGGGGGTTACAATGAGCAGTTCTTC
CDR3 protein: CASSLSDPSGGYNEQFF

V gene: TRBV19
D gene: -
J gene: TRBJ2-2
clone size: -
CDR3 DNA: TGTGCCAGTAGTATCCGCGGGGCTAAGAGGACCGGGGAGCTGTTTTTT
CDR3 protein: CASSIRGAKRTGELFF

V gene: TRBV3-1
D gene: -
J gene: TRBJ2-7
clone size: -
CDR3 DNA: TGTGCCAGCAGCCCCCCCGGGCGGATCCTCATCTACGAGCAGTACTTC
CDR3 protein: CASSPPGRILIYEQYF

V gene: TRBV11-2
D gene: -
J gene: TRBJ2-2
clone size: -
CDR3 DNA: TGTGCCAGCAGCCAACACGGGGTAGGACAGAACACCGGGGAGCTGTTTTTT
CDR3 protein: CASSQHGVGQNTGELFF

V gene: TRBV15
D gene: TRBD2
J gene: TRBJ2-7
clone size: -
CDR3 DNA: TGTGCCACCAGCAGAGATCGGTCGGGGGGGTCGGAGTTC
CDR3 protein: CATSRDRSGGSEF

V gene: TRBV2
D gene: TRBD2
J gene: TRBJ2-5
clone size: -
CDR3 DNA: TGTGCCAGCAGTGGACCTAGCGGGGGGGCACACGAGACCCAGTACTTC
CDR3 protein: CASSGPSGGAHETQYF

V gene: TRBV19
D gene: TRBD1
J gene: TRBJ2-1
clone size: -
CDR3 DNA: TGTGCCACTGGGACAGGGAACAACAATGAGCAGTTCTTC
CDR3 protein: CATGTGNNNEQFF

V gene: TRBV6-8
D gene: -
J gene: TRBJ1-4
clone size: -
CDR3 DNA: TGTGCCAGCAGTTATGACTGGAGCGATGAAAAACTGTTTTTT
CDR3 protein: CASSYDWSDEKLFF

V gene: TRBV4-1
D gene: TRBD2
J gene: TRBJ2-3
clone size: -
CDR3 DNA: TGCGCCAGCAGCTTGGGACTAGCGCCTATGGGCATAGATACGCAGTATTTT
CDR3 protein: CASSLGLAPMGIDTQYF

V gene: TRBV25-1
D gene: TRBD2
J gene: TRBJ2-1
clone size: few
CDR3 DNA: TGTGCCAGCAGTGGCCCCGGACTAGCGGGAGTTGAGCAGTTCTTC
CDR3 protein: CASSGPGLAGVEQFF

V gene: TRBV28
D gene: -
J gene: TRBJ1-5
clone size: -
CDR3 DNA: TGTGCCAGCAGTCTCGGGACAACCCATAGGCAGCCCCAGCATTTT
CDR3 protein: CASSLGTTHRQPQHF

V gene: TRBV5-4
D gene: TRBD2
J gene: TRBJ2-1
clone size: -
CDR3 DNA: TGTGCCAGCAGCCCTACAGGGACTAGCGTGCCCAATGAGCAGTTCTTC
CDR3 protein: CASSPTGTSVPNEQFF

V gene: TRBV6-5
D gene: TRBD2
J gene: TRBJ2-7
clone size: few
CDR3 DNA: TGTGCCAGCAGTTATAATAGGGAGGGCGAGCAGTACTTC
CDR3 protein: CASSYNREGEQYF

V gene: TRBV7-9
D gene: TRBD1
J gene: TRBJ2-3
clone size: few
CDR3 DNA: TGTGCCAGCAGCCTCCGGACAGGGGTGACAGATACGCAGTATTTT
CDR3 protein: CASSLRTGVTDTQYF

V gene: TRBV28
D gene: -
J gene: TRBJ2-5
clone size: -
CDR3 DNA: TGTGCCAGCATACCGGACCTTCGACAGGAAGAGACCCAGTACTTC
CDR3 protein: CASIPDLRQEETQYF

V gene: TRBV12-3/TRBV12-4
D gene: -
J gene: TRBJ2-7
clone size: -
CDR3 DNA: TGTGCCAGCAGTTTCCAGGGTTCCCGCTACGAGCAGTACTTC
CDR3 protein: CASSFQGSRYEQYF

V gene: TRBV12-3/TRBV12-4
D gene: TRBD2
J gene: TRBJ2-5
clone size: -
CDR3 DNA: TGTGCCAGCAGCCGCGAGAGGGGACTAGCGGGAGAACAAGGGGAGACCCAGTACTTC
CDR3 protein: CASSRERGLAGEQGETQYF

V gene: TRBV7-2
D gene: -
J gene: TRBJ2-7
clone size: -
CDR3 DNA: TGTGCCAGCGCGACGGGCCCCGGAGGGGAGCAGTACTTC
CDR3 protein: CASATGPGGEQYF

V gene: TRBV6-5
D gene: -
J gene: TRBJ2-7
clone size: -
CDR3 DNA: TGTGCCAGCACCCGATCCGGGGGGCGGGGGAGGCGGCAGTACTTC
CDR3 protein: CASTRSGGRGRRQYF

V gene: TRBV7-9
D gene: -
J gene: TRBJ2-7
clone size: few
CDR3 DNA: TGTGCCAGCGACCCCTACGAGCAGTACTTC
CDR3 protein: CASDPYEQYF

V gene: TRBV7-2
D gene: -
J gene: TRBJ2-2
clone size: few
CDR3 DNA: TGTGCCAGCAGCAACGCCCGCTTTGGGGGGAGGATCGGGGAGCTGTTTTTT
CDR3 protein: CASSNARFGGRIGELFF

V gene: TRBV28
D gene: TRBD1
J gene: TRBJ1-4
clone size: -
CDR3 DNA: TGTGCCAGCAGTTCCGGGACAGGTGGGAATGAAAAACTGTTTTTT
CDR3 protein: CASSSGTGGNEKLFF

V gene: TRBV7-7
D gene: TRBD1
J gene: TRBJ2-7
clone size: -
CDR3 DNA: TGTGCCAGCAGCCAAGGGACAGGGTTTTCATACGAGCAGTACTTC
CDR3 protein: CASSQGTGFSYEQYF

V gene: TRBV28
D gene: -
J gene: TRBJ1-2
clone size: -
CDR3 DNA: TGTGCCAGCAAACCTAGGCGGGATGGCTACACCTTC
CDR3 protein: CASKPRRDGYTF

V gene: TRBV7-2
D gene: TRBD1
J gene: TRBJ1-1
clone size: -
CDR3 DNA: TGTGCCAGCAGCTTGGCTCAGGGGGGCACTGAAGCTTTCTTT
CDR3 protein: CASSLAQGGTEAFF